This TCR beta chain was found in a study of blood T cell repertoires in COVID-19. Study information: In each case, the material was cDNA or gDNA derived from T cells, B-cell-depleted T cells, or PBMCs.

Seattle's enrolled individuals joined amid active infection and were then monitored longitudinally. The germline V gene has CDR1 ENHRY and CDR2 SYGVKD. The CDR3 has 19 amino acids. The germline V and J ends were trimmed by 1 base and 6 bases, with 27 bases remaining between them. Profiling relied on immunoSEQ multiplex PCR, and the TCRdb table lists in-frame clones only, not all of them. The sample holds fewer than 300,000 clones, 91% seen once. The sample taken for sequencing was peripheral blood. The chain carries TRBV10-3 and TRBJ1-2; D perhaps matches TRBD1 (6 bases). This TCR came from a person aged 18-29 years with COVID-19, enrolled during active disease. CDR3 nucleotide sequence: TGTGCCATCAGTGAGTTCGGGGGGGCCCGTTTGCCCCCGATCCATGGCTACACCTTC. This translates into CAISEFGGARLPPIHGYTF.